This TCR beta chain was identified in a study of spatial heterogeneity in lung cancer. The wider study: Each unique TCR and UMI combination was seen more than ten times on average in raw reads.

Each TCR cDNA molecule carried a unique molecular identifier. TCRdb re-analysed the 5' RACE reads in MiXCR, keeping a single row per CDR3 protein. Among about 52,000 distinct CDR3 sequences listed, around 7% were seen once. Findings of the study overall: Circulating ubiquitous expanded tumor TCRs were observed more frequently at resection than at follow-up.

This CDR3 comprises 15 residues. Trimming removed 4 bases at V and 8 bases at J, with 18 bases between. Per the germline V gene, CDR1 is MGHRA and CDR2 is YSYEKL. The sample's time point: blood at routine non-recurrence follow-up after resection. Whole RNA was taken from tumor, nontumor lung or frozen PBMC; it was then sequenced unsorted. About this clonotype: The antigen is undetermined.

The sample in question was PBMCs, obtained at follow-up. The sequence came from a female donor with early-stage non-small cell lung cancer. The chain carries TRBV4-1 and TRBJ2-1; possible D gene TRBD1, 6 bases. CDR3 nucleotides: TGCGCCAGCAGCCTCCGGGACACGCTTAAGGATGAGCAGTTCTTC. Amino acids: CASSLRDTLKDEQFF.